The next 6 T cell receptor beta chains were all read from a single sample in a study of beta chain features in type 1 diabetes. Expressed TCRB transcripts were sequenced, since all the RNA that had been isolated was reverse transcribed. Assay used: immunoSEQ multiplex PCR; TCRdb lists only in-frame clones, some missing. The sample holds about 320,000 clones; less than 15% are singletons and the top ten take 6.7%. Specimen: central memory CD4+ T cells from blood. The source of these receptors is a man aged 25-45 years in good health.

This rearrangement joins TRBV7-8 to TRBJ1-1; no clear D gene. This CDR3 has 14 amino acids. Trimming stripped 1 base from V and 0 bases from J, with 6 bases between. The germline CDR1 and CDR2 sequences are SGHVS and FQNEAQ. The CDR3 loop reads CASSLVAVNTEAFF. The CDR3 DNA sequence: TGTGCCAGCAGCTTAGTTGCAGTGAACACTGAAGCTTTCTTT.

This clone has more than one count but fewer than ten. This rearrangement joins TRBV7-9 to TRBJ2-1, with a possible D match to TRBD1 (5 bases). V was pared by 5 bases and J by 6 bases, with 20 bases between. The germline V gene encodes CDR1 SEHNR and CDR2 FQNEAQ (reference sequence). This CDR3 has 16 residues. DNA for the CDR3: TGTGCCAGCAGCAGACGCCCAAAAGGGGTTTCCAATGAGCAGTTCTTC. This translates into CASSRRPKGVSNEQFF.

The chain joins TRBV19 to TRBJ2-2; perhaps TRBD1 as D (6 bases). Trimming removed 6 bases at V and 4 bases at J, with 12 bases between. CDR3 length: 14 amino acids. CDR1 is LNHDA and CDR2 is SQIVND in the germline V gene (reference sequence). CDR3 in amino acids: CASRIQGFTGELFF. Written as DNA, the CDR3 is TGTGCCAGTAGGATACAGGGTTTCACCGGGGAGCTGTTTTTT. Full variable domain (rest looked up from reference TRBV19 and TRBJ2-2): DGGITQSPKYLFRKEGQNVTLSCEQNLNHDAMYWYRQDPGQGLRLIYYSQIVNDFQKGDIAEGYSVSREKKESFPLTVTSAQKNPTAFYLCASRIQGFTGELFFGEGSRLTVL.

There are a few counts of this clone. The CDR3 coding sequence is TGCGCCAGCAGCCGGGGCACCTTTAGGGAGACCCAGTACTTC. Protein: CASSRGTFRETQYF. V is TRBV4-1 and J is TRBJ2-5; perhaps TRBD1 as D (5 bases). The CDR3 consists of 14 residues. The germline V and J ends were trimmed by 4 bases and 5 bases, with 14 bases remaining between them. CDR1 is MGHRA, CDR2 YSYEKL, per germline.

V usage is TRBV4-2 and J usage is TRBJ2-5; 7 positions agree with TRBD2. The CDR3 extends over 16 amino acids. V lost 0 bases and J lost 4; bases outside the gene matches: 8. Per the germline V gene, CDR1 is LGHNA and CDR2 is YNFKEQ. The DNA of the CDR3 is TGTGCCAGCAGCCAAGATCGCGGGGGACTTACAGAGACCCAGTACTTC. It yields the protein CASSQDRGGLTETQYF.

CDR3 sequence: CASRVQRGVREQYF. Here the CDR3 DNA reads TGTGCCAGCAGAGTACAGCGGGGAGTACGGGAGCAGTACTTC. The J gene is TRBJ2-7, the V gene TRBV27, with 7 bases lining up with TRBD2. The V gene's germline CDR1 is MNHEY and CDR2 SMNVEV (reference sequence). The J segment lost 7 bases and the V segment lost 6 bases, leaving 12 bases of the junction unmatched. CDR3 size: 14 residues.